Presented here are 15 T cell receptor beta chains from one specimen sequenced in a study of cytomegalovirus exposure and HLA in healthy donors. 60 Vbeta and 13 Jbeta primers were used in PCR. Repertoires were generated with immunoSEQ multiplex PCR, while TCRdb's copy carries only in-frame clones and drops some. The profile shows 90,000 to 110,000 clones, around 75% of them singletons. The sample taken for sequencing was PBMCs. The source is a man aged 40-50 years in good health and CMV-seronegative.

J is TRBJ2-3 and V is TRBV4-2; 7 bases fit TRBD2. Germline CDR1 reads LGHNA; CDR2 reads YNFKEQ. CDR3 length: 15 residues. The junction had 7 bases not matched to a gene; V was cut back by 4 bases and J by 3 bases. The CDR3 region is CASSPGGGDTDTQYF. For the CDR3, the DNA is TGTGCCAGCAGCCCGGGAGGCGGGGATACAGATACGCAGTATTTT.

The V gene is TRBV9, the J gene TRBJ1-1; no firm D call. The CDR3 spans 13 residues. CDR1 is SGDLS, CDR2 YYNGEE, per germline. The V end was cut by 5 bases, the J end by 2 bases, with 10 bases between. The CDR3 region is CASRAAGNTEAFF. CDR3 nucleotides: TGTGCCAGCAGAGCCGCGGGAAACACTGAAGCTTTCTTT. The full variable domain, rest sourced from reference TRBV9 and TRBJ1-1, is DSGVTQTPKHLITATGQRVTLRCSPRSGDLSVYWYQQSLDQGLQFLIQYYNGEERAKGNILERFSAQQFPDLHSELNLSSLELGDSALYFCASRAAGNTEAFFGQGTRLTVV.

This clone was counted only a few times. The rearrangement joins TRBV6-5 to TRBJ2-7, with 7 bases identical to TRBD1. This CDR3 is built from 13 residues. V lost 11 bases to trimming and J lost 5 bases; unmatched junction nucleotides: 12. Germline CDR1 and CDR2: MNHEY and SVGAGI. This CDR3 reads CAVRDRLGHEQYF. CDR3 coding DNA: TGTGCCGTACGGGACAGATTAGGGCACGAGCAGTACTTC.

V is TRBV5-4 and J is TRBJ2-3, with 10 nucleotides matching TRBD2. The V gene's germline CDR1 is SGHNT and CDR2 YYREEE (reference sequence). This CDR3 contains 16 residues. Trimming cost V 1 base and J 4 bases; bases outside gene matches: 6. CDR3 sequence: CASSLSSGGRADTQYF. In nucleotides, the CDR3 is TGTGCCAGCAGCTTGTCTAGCGGGGGAAGGGCAGATACGCAGTATTTT.

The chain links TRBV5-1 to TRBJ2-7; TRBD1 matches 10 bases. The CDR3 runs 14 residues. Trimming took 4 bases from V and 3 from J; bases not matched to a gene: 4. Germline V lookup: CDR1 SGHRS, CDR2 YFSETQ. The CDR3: CASSIWTGGYEQYF. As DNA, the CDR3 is TGCGCCAGCAGCATTTGGACAGGGGGCTACGAGCAGTACTTC.

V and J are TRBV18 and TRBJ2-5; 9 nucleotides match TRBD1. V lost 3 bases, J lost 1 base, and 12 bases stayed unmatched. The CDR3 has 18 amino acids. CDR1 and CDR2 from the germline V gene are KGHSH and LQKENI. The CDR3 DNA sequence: TGTGCCAGCTCACCGTACATACCGGGACAGGGAATCCAAGAGACCCAGTACTTC. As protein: CASSPYIPGQGIQETQYF.

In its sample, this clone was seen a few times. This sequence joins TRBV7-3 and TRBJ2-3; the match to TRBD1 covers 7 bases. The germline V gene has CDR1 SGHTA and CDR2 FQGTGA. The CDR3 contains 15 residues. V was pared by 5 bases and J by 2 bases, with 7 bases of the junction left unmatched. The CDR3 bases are TGTGCCAGCAGCCCTCAGACAGGGCCCACAGATACGCAGTATTTT. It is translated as CASSPQTGPTDTQYF.

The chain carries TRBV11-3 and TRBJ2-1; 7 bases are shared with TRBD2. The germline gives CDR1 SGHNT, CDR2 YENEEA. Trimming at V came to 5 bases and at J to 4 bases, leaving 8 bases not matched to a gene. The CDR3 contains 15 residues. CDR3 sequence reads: CASSPGLEPYNEQFF. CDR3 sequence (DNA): TGTGCCAGCAGCCCCGGACTAGAACCTTACAATGAGCAGTTCTTC.

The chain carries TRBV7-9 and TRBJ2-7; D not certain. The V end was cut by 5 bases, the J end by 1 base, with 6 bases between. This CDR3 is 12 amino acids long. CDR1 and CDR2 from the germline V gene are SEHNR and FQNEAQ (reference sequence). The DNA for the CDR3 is TGTGCCAGCAGCCACGGGTCCTACGAGCAGTACTTC. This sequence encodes CASSHGSYEQYF. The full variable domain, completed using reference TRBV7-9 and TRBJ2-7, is DTGVSQNPRHKITKRGQNVTFRCDPISEHNRLYWYRQTLGQGPEFLTYFQNEAQLEKSRLLSDRFSAERPKGSFSTLEIQRTEQGDSAMYLCASSHGSYEQYFGPGTRLTVT.

The CDR3 DNA sequence: TGTGCCAGCAGCCAAGAAGTAAAGGGGCCGAATCAGCCCCAGCATTTT. The encoded protein is CASSQEVKGPNQPQHF. V and J are TRBV4-2 and TRBJ1-5, with a weak D call TRBD1 (5 bases). The germline V gene has CDR1 LGHNA and CDR2 YNFKEQ. Trimming cost V 0 bases and J 4 bases, with 13 bases left between them. The CDR3 sequence is 16 residues long.

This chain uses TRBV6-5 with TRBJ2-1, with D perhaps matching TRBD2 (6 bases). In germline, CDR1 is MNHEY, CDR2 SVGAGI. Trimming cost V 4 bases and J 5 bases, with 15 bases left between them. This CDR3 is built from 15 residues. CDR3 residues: CASSSPGRQNNEQFF. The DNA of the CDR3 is TGTGCCAGCAGTTCGCCCGGGAGACAGAACAATGAGCAGTTCTTC.

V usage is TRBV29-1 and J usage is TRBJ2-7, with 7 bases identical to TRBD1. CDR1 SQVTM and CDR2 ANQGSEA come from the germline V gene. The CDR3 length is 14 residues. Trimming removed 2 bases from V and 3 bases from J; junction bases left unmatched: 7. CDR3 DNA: TGCAGCGTTGAAAGTCAGGCAGGGGGCTACGAGCAGTACTTC. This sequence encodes CSVESQAGGYEQYF.

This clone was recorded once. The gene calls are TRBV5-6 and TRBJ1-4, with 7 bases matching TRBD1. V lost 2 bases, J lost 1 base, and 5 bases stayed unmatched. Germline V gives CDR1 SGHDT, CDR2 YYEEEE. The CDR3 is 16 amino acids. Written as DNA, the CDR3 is TGTGCCAGCAGCTTAGGACGGGACAGAACTAATGAAAAACTGTTTTTT. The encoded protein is CASSLGRDRTNEKLFF.

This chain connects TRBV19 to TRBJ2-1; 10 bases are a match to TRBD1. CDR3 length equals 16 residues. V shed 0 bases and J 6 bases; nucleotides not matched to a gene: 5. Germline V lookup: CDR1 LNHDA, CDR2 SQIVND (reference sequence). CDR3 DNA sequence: TGTGCCAGTAGTATAGACCTTCGGACAGGGGGCAATGAGCAGTTCTTC. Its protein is CASSIDLRTGGNEQFF.

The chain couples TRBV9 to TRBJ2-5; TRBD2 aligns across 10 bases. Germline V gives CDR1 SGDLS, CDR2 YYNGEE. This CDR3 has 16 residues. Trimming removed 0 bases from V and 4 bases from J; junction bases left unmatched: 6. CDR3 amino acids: CASSVGSAGGGETQYF. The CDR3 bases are TGTGCCAGCAGCGTAGGATCAGCGGGAGGGGGAGAGACCCAGTACTTC.